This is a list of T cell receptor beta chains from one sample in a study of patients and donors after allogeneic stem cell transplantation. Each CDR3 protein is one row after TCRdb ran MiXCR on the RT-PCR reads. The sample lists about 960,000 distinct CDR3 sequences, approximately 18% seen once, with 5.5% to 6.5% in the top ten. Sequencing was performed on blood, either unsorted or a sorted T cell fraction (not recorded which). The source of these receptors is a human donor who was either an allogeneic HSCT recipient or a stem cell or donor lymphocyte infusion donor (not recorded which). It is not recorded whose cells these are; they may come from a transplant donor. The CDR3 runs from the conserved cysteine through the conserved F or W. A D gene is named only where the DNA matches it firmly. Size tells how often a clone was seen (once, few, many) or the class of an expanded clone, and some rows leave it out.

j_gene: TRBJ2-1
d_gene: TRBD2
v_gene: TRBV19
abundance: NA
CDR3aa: CATTSGSMPYNEQFF
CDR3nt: TGTGCCACTACTAGCGGATCTATGCCGTACAATGAGCAGTTCTTC

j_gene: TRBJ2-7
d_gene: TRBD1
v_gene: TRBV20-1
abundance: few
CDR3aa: CSARARDSSYEQYF
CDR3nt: TGCAGTGCTAGAGCCCGGGACAGCTCCTACGAGCAGTACTTC

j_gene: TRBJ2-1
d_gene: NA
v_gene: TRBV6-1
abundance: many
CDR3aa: CASRKGGGYNEQFF
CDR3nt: TGTGCCAGCCGTAAGGGGGGGGGATACAATGAGCAGTTCTTC

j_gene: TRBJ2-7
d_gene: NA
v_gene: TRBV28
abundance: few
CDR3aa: CASSLGHPDYEQYF
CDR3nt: TGTGCCAGCAGTTTGGGCCACCCCGACTACGAGCAGTACTTC

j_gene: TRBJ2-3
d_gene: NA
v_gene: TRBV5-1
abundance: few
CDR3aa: CASSGLSFTDTQYF
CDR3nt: TGCGCCAGCAGCGGCTTGTCGTTCACAGATACGCAGTATTTT

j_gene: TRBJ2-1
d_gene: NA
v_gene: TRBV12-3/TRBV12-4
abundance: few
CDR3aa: CASSLTRGTTYNEQFF
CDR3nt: TGTGCCAGCAGCCTTACCCGTGGGACCACCTACAATGAGCAGTTCTTC

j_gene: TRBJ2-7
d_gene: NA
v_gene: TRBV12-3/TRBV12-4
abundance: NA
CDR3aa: CASSSAGRSGEQYF
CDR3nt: TGTGCCAGCAGTAGCGCGGGGCGTTCGGGTGAGCAGTACTTC

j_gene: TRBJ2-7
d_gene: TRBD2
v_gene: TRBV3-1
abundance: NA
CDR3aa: CASSQPSGRYEQYF
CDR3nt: TGTGCCAGCAGCCAGCCTAGCGGGCGCTACGAGCAGTACTTC

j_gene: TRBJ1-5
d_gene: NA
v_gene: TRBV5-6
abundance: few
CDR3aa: CASSLGAFGPEDNQPQHF
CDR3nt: TGTGCCAGCAGCTTGGGGGCCTTTGGTCCAGAGGACAATCAGCCCCAGCATTTT

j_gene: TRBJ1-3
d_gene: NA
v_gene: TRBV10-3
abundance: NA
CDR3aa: CAISSGRGSGNTIYF
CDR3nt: TGTGCCATCAGCTCCGGACGGGGCTCTGGAAACACCATATATTTT

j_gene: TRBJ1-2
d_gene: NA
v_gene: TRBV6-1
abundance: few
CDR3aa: CASFVWKGSYGYTF
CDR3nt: TGTGCCAGCTTCGTATGGAAGGGGTCCTATGGCTACACCTTC

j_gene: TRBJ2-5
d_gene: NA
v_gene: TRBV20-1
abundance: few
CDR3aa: CSARGGGMAPQETQYF
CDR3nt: TGCAGTGCTAGGGGGGGCGGGATGGCACCCCAAGAGACCCAGTACTTC

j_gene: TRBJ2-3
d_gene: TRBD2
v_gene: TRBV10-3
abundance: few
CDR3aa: CAISESSGGTTDTQYF
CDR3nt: TGTGCCATCAGTGAATCCAGCGGGGGCACCACAGATACGCAGTATTTT

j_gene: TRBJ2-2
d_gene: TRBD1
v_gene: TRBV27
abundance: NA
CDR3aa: CASRGGTGGDTGELFF
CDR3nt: TGTGCCAGCAGGGGGGGGACAGGGGGCGACACCGGGGAGCTGTTTTTT

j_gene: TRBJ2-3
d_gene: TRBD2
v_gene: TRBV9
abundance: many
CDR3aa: CASSPVGVGGVTDTQYF
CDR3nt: TGTGCCAGCAGTCCCGTAGGTGTCGGGGGGGTAACAGATACGCAGTATTTT

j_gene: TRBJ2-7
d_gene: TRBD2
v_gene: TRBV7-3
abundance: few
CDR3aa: CASSPGGTSNEQYF
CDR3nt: TGTGCCAGCAGTCCTGGGGGGACTAGTAACGAGCAGTACTTC

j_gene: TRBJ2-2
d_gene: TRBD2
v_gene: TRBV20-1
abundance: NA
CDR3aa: CSAREPSGGDTGELFF
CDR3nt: TGCAGTGCTAGAGAGCCTAGCGGGGGGGACACCGGGGAGCTGTTTTTT

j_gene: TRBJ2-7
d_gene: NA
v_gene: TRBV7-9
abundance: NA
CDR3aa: CASSNPGTGTYEQYF
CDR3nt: TGTGCCAGCAGCAACCCCGGGACCGGCACCTACGAGCAGTACTTC

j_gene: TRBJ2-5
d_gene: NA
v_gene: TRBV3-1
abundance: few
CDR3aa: CASSQDNEAKETQYF
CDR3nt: TGTGCCAGCAGCCAAGATAACGAAGCCAAGGAGACCCAGTACTTC

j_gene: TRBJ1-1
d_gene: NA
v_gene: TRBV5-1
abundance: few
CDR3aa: CASSPTSMNTEAFF
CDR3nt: TGCGCCAGCAGCCCGACTTCAATGAACACTGAAGCTTTCTTT

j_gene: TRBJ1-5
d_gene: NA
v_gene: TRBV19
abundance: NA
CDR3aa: CASSTGVDNQPQHF
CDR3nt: TGTGCCAGTAGTACAGGGGTCGACAATCAGCCCCAGCATTTT

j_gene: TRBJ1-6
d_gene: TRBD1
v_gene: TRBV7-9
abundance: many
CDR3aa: CASSETGDSSPLHF
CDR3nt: TGTGCCAGCAGCGAGACAGGGGATAGTTCACCCCTCCACTTT

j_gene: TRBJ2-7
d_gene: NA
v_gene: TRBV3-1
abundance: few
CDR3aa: CASSPIGGEQYF
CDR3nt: TGTGCCAGCAGCCCCATAGGAGGCGAGCAGTACTTC

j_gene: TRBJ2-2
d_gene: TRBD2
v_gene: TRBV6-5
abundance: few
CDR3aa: CASSYSAGGPGELFF
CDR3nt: TGTGCCAGCAGTTACTCGGCGGGGGGGCCCGGGGAGCTGTTTTTT

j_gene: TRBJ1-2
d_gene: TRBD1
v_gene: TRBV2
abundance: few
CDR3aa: CASSRDRIYGYTF
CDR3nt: TGTGCCAGCAGTCGGGACAGGATCTATGGCTACACCTTC

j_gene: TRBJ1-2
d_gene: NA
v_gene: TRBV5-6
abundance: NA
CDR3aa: CASSLLDQHTF
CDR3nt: TGTGCCAGCAGCTTGCTGGATCAGCACACCTTC

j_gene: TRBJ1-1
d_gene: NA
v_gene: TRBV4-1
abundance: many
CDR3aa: CASSQDEGWNTEAFF
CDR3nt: TGCGCCAGCAGCCAAGATGAGGGTTGGAACACTGAAGCTTTCTTT

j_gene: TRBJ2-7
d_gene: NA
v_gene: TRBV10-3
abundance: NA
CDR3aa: CAISVAVGPGEQYF
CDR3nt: TGTGCCATCAGCGTCGCGGTAGGCCCCGGCGAGCAGTACTTC

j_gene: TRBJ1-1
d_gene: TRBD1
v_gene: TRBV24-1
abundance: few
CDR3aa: CATSDDTGGKRGAFF
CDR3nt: TGTGCCACCAGTGATGATACAGGGGGCAAGAGAGGAGCTTTCTTT

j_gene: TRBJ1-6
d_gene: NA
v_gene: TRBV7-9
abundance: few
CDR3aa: CASSPGVRPNSPLHF
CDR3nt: TGTGCCAGCAGCCCTGGGGTTAGGCCTAATTCACCCCTCCACTTT

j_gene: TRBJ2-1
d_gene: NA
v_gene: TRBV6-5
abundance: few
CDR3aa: CASSYTGYEQFF
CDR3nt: TGTGCCAGCAGCTATACAGGGTATGAGCAGTTCTTC

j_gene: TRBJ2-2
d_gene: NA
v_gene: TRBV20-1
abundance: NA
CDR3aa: CSARDPRAGTTGELFF
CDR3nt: TGCAGTGCTAGAGATCCCCGGGCAGGGACCACCGGGGAGCTGTTTTTT

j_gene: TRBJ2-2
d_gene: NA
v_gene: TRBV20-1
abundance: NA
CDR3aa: CSARAGRGSEVELFF
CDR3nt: TGCAGTGCTAGGGCTGGTCGGGGGAGTGAAGTGGAGCTGTTTTTT

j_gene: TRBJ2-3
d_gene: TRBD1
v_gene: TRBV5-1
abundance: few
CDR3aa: CASSLYRDRVTDTQYF
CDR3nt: TGCGCCAGCAGCTTATACCGGGACAGGGTGACAGATACGCAGTATTTT

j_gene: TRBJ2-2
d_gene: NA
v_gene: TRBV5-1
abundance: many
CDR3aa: CASTLRGTTGELFF
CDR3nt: TGCGCCAGCACCCTCAGAGGTACAACCGGGGAGCTGTTTTTT

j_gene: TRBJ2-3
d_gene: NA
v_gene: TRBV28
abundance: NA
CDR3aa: CASSLSSGVYTDTQYF
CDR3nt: TGTGCCAGCAGTTTAAGCTCCGGGGTTTACACAGATACGCAGTATTTT

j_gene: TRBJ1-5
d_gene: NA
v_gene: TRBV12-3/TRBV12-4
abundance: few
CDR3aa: CASSLTGTNQPQHF
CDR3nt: TGTGCCAGCAGCCTAACAGGGACCAATCAGCCCCAGCATTTT

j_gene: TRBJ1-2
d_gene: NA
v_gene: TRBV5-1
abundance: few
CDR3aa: CASSARDAASGYGYTF
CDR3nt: TGCGCCAGCAGCGCCCGGGACGCGGCGTCTGGCTATGGCTACACCTTC

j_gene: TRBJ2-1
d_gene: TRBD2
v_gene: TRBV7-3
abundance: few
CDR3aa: CASSPQPGLAIEQFF
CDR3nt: TGTGCCAGCAGCCCCCAACCTGGACTAGCGATTGAGCAGTTCTTC

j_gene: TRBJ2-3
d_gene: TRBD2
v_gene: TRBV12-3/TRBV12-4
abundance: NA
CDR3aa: CASSYGTSGGFGTQYF
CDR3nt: TGTGCCAGCAGTTACGGGACTAGCGGGGGGTTCGGTACGCAGTATTTT

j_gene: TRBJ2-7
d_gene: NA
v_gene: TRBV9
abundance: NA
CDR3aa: CASSAGGDNTYEQYF
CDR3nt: TGTGCCAGCAGCGCAGGGGGGGATAACACCTACGAGCAGTACTTC

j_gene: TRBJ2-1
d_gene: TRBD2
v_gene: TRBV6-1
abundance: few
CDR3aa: CASRLAGELVQFF
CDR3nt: TGTGCCAGCAGACTAGCGGGGGAGTTAGTGCAGTTCTTC

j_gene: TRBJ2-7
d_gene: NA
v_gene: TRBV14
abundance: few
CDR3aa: CASSQGTHEQYF
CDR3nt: TGTGCCAGCAGCCAAGGAACGCACGAGCAGTACTTC

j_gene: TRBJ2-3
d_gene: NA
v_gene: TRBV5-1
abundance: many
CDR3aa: CASNGQTGDTQYF
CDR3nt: TGCGCCAGCAACGGCCAAACGGGAGATACGCAGTATTTT

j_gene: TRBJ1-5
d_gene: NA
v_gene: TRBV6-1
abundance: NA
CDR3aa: CASSEGRQPQHF
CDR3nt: TGTGCCAGCAGTGAAGGGCGACAGCCCCAGCATTTT

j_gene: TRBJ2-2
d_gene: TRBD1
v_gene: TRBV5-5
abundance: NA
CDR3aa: CASSSDRGRDTGELFF
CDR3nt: TGTGCCAGCAGCTCCGACAGGGGGCGGGACACCGGGGAGCTGTTTTTT

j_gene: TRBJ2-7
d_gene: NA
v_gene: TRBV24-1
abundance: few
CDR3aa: CATSDSGRNSYEQYF
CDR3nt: TGTGCCACCAGTGATTCGGGTCGGAACTCCTACGAGCAGTACTTC

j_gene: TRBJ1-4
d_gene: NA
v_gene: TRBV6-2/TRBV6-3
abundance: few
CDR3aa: CASSPALADRATNEKLFF
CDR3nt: TGTGCCAGCAGTCCTGCCTTGGCCGACCGTGCAACTAATGAAAAACTGTTTTTT